This TCR beta chain was observed in a study of STAT5B mutations in CD4+ large granular lymphocyte leukemia. The V gene lost 0 bases and the J gene lost 6 bases, with 9 bases spanning the gap. The CDR3 loop spans 14 amino acids. Germline assignment: CDR1 SGHNT and CDR2 YYREEE (reference sequence). Study-wide results and caveats: 8/27 top patient clones versus 2/35 control clones were TRBV06-family. CD4-sorted patient repertoires seemed more clonal than healthy CD4+ repertoires.

Buffy coats from healthy blood donors served as controls. A note on this clone: Its specificity is not known.

TCRdb's table, derived via immunoSEQ multiplex PCR, lists solely in-frame clones and lacks some. This table holds tens of thousands of clones, more than 60% found once. The chain links TRBV5-4 to TRBJ2-2; no reliable D call. The origin of this receptor is a human donor in good health. The specimen was CD4+ T cells from blood buffy coats. Here the CDR3 reads CASSLDQSPGELFF. The CDR3 DNA reads TGTGCCAGCAGCTTGGACCAGTCGCCCGGGGAGCTGTTTTTT.